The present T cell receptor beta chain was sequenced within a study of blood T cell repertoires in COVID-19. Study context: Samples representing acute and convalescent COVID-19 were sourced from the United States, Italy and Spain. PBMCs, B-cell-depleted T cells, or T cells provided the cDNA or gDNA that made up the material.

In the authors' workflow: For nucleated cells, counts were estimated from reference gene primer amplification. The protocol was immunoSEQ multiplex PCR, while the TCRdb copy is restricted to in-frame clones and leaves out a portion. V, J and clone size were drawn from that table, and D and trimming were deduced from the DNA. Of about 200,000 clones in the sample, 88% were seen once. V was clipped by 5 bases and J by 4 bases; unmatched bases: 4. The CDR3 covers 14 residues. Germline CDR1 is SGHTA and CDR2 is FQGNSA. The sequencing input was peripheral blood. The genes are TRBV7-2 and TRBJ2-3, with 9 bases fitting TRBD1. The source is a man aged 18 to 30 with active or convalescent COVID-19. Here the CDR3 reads CASSPWTGADTQYF. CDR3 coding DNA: TGTGCCAGCAGCCCATGGACAGGGGCAGATACGCAGTATTTT. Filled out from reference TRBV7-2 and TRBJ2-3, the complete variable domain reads GAGVSQSPSNKVTEKGKDVELRCDPISGHTALYWYRQSLGQGLEFLIYFQGNSAPDKSGLPSDRFSAERTGGSVSTLTIQRTQQEDSAVYLCASSPWTGADTQYFGPGTRLTVL.